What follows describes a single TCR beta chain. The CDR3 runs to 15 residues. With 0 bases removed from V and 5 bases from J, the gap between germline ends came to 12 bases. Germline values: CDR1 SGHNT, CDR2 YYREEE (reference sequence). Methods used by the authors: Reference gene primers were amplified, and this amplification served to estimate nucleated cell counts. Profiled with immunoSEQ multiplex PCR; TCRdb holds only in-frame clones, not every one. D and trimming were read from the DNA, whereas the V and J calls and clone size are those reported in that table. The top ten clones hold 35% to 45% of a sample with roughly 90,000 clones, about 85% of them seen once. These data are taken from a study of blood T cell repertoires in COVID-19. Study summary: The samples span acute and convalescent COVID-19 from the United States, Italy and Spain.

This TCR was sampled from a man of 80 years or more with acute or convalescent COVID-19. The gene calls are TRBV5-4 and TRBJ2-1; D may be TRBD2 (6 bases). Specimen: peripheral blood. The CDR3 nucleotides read TGTGCCAGCAGCTTGGCGGGAGTTCGTGACAATGAGCAGTTCTTC. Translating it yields CASSLAGVRDNEQFF.